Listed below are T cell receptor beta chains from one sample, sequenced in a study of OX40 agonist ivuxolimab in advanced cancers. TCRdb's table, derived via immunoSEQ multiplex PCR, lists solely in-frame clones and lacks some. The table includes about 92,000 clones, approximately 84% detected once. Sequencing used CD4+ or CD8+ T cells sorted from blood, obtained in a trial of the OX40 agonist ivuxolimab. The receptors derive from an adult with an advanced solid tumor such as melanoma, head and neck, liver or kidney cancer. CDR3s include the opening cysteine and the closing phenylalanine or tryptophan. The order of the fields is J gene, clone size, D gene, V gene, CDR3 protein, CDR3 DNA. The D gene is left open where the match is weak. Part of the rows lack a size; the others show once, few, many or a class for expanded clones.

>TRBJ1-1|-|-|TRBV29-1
CSVTGWSTEAFF
TGCAGCGTCACAGGGTGGTCCACTGAAGCTTTCTTT
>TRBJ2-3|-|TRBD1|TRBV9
CASSLRTGSTDTQYF
TGTGCCAGCAGCTTGCGGACAGGGAGCACAGATACGCAGTATTTT
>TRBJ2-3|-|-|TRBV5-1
CASSLESTQYF
TGCGCCAGCAGCTTGGAGTCTACGCAGTATTTT
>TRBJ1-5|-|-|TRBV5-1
CASSLMGAGQPQHF
TGCGCCAGCAGCTTGATGGGGGCTGGTCAGCCCCAGCATTTT
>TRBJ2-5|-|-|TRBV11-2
CASSSRQARRETQYF
TGTGCCAGCAGCTCGCGACAGGCGAGACGGGAGACCCAGTACTTC
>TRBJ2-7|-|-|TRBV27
CASSSIIRVYGITMVDEQYF
TGTGCCAGCAGTTCAATAATCAGGGTGTACGGGATAACTATGGTCGACGAGCAGTACTTC
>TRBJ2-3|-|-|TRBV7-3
CASSLTRDDSDTQYF
TGTGCCAGCAGCTTAACTCGGGACGACTCAGATACGCAGTATTTT
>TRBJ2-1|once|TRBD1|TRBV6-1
CASSSGTGIREQFF
TGTGCCAGCAGTTCCGGGACAGGGATCCGTGAGCAGTTCTTC
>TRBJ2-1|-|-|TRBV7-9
CASSFRRDEQFF
TGTGCCAGCAGCTTTCGGCGGGATGAGCAGTTCTTC
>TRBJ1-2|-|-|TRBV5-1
CASSGDKYGYTF
TGCGCCAGCAGCGGAGACAAGTATGGCTACACCTTC
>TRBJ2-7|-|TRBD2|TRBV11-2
CASSYGLAGDLYEQYF
TGTGCCAGCAGCTACGGACTAGCGGGGGACCTCTACGAGCAGTACTTC
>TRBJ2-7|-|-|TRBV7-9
CASSPELSLSYEQYF
TGTGCCAGCAGCCCGGAACTAAGCCTCTCCTACGAGCAGTACTTC
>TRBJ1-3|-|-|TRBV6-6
CASSYEATGNTIYF
TGTGCCAGCAGTTACGAGGCGACTGGAAACACCATATATTTT
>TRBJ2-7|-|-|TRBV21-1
CASSKAGTSGRGAYEQYF
TGTGCCAGCAGCAAAGCCGGGACTAGCGGGAGGGGGGCCTACGAGCAGTACTTC
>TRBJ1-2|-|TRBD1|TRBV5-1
CASSSGDSSVGYGYTF
TGCGCCAGCAGCTCGGGGGACAGCAGCGTCGGCTATGGCTACACCTTC
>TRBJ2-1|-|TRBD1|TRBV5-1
CASSLWTGYNEQFF
TGCGCCAGCAGCTTATGGACAGGATACAATGAGCAGTTCTTC
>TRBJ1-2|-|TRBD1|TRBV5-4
CASSLTGTGYGYTF
TGTGCCAGCAGCCTTACCGGGACAGGGTATGGCTACACCTTC
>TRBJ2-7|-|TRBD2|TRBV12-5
CASGLTLGLAGAYEQYF
TGTGCTAGTGGTTTGACTCTGGGACTAGCGGGAGCCTACGAGCAGTACTTC
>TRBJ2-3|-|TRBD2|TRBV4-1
CASSLIAGSTDTQYF
TGCGCCAGCAGCCTTATAGCGGGAAGCACAGATACGCAGTATTTT
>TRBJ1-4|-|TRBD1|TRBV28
CASRVLRGPLAEKLFF
TGTGCCAGCAGAGTTCTCAGGGGGCCTCTAGCAGAAAAACTGTTTTTT
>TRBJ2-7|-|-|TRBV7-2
CASSLGNFAIEYEQYF
TGTGCCAGCAGCTTGGGGAACTTTGCGATAGAGTACGAGCAGTACTTC
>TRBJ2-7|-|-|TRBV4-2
CASSQELPTGPGTRGKSYEQYF
TGTGCCAGCAGCCAAGAGTTACCAACAGGTCCGGGGACGAGAGGGAAGTCCTACGAGCAGTACTTC
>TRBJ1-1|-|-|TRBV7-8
CASSFSTERAFF
TGTGCCAGCAGCTTTTCCACAGAGCGAGCTTTCTTT
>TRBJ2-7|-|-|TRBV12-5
CASGKITGPTYEQYF
TGTGCTAGTGGTAAAATCACAGGGCCTACCTACGAGCAGTACTTC
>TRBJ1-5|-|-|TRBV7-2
CASSLEGAGGKPQHF
TGTGCCAGCAGCTTAGAGGGCGCGGGGGGCAAGCCCCAGCATTTT
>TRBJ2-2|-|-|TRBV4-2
CASSENIRAGELFF
TGTGCCAGCAGCGAAAATATAAGGGCCGGGGAGCTGTTTTTT
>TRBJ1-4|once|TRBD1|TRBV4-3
CASSRQGRGATNEKLFF
TGCGCCAGCAGCCGACAGGGGAGGGGGGCAACTAATGAAAAACTGTTTTTT
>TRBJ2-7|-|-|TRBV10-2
CASSEYRASYEQYF
TGCGCCAGCAGTGAATACAGGGCCTCCTACGAGCAGTACTTC
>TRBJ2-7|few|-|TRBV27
CASSLSGGGVYEQYF
TGTGCCAGCAGTTTATCCGGGGGTGGGGTCTACGAGCAGTACTTC
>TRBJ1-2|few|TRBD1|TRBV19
CASKRQGTNYGYTF
TGTGCCAGTAAACGACAGGGTACTAACTATGGCTACACCTTC
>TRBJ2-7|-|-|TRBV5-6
CASSLAGASYEQYF
TGTGCCAGCAGCTTGGCGGGGGCCTCCTACGAGCAGTACTTC
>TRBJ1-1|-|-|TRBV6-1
CASKSPENTEAFF
TGTGCCAGCAAATCCCCAGAGAACACTGAAGCTTTCTTT
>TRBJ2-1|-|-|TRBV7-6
CASSFRAGYNEQFF
TGTGCCAGCAGCTTCAGGGCAGGCTACAATGAGCAGTTCTTC
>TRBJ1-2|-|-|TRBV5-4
CASSQVVGAQGSDYGYTF
TGTGCCAGCAGCCAAGTAGTCGGCGCACAGGGTAGCGACTATGGCTACACCTTC
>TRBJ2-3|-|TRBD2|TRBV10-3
CAIGGGGGPEYF
TGTGCCATCGGTGGAGGCGGGGGGCCTGAGTATTTT
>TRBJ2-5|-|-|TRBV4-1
CASSQARQETQYF
TGCGCCAGCAGCCAAGCCCGGCAAGAGACCCAGTACTTC
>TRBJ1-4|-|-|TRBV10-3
CAISESMGAATNEKLFF
TGTGCCATCAGTGAGTCCATGGGGGCCGCAACTAATGAAAAACTGTTTTTT